These 21 T cell receptor beta chains came from one sample sequenced in a study of blood T cells in healthy people across ages. Through a sample-barcoded 5' primer and a J-beta primer mix, a second PCR was run for roughly 7 to 12 cycles. Via MiXCR, TCRdb re-called the 5' RACE reads, giving one row per CDR3 protein. The sample holds under 1,000,000 distinct CDR3 sequences, more than 35% seen once. The sample was blood. The receptors stem from a man at least 80 years old in good health.

The genes are TRBV28 and TRBJ2-3, with D hard to call. The length of the CDR3 is 14 residues. V was shortened by 3 bases and J by 5 bases, with 12 bases between the two germline ends. Germline lookup yields CDR1 MDHEN and CDR2 SYDVKM. The CDR3 loop reads CASSFIAKEDTQYF. The DNA of the CDR3 is TGTGCCAGCAGTTTTATTGCGAAGGAAGATACGCAGTATTTT.

The gene calls are TRBV12-3 or TRBV12-4 and TRBJ2-1; 11 bases align to TRBD2. The length of the CDR3 is 19 residues. The V segment lost 2 bases and the J segment 0 bases; nucleotides outside the gene matches: 9. The CDR3 DNA follows: TGTGCCAGCAGTTTAAGACCTCTAGCGGGGGGCTCCTCCTACAATGAGCAGTTCTTC. Its protein product is CASSLRPLAGGSSYNEQFF.

The chain recombines TRBV5-1 with TRBJ2-1; 8 bases are shared with TRBD1. This CDR3 spans 13 amino acids. Germline V lookup: CDR1 SGHRS, CDR2 YFSETQ. After removal of 6 bases from V and 7 bases from J, the junction contained 6 bases not matched to a gene. The DNA of the CDR3 is TGCGCCAGCAACGAGGGACAGGTGAATGAGCAGTTCTTC. Translating gives CASNEGQVNEQFF.

The chain uses TRBV20-1 and TRBJ1-5; tentatively, D is TRBD1 (5 bases). CDR3 length: 16 residues. V lost 6 bases and J lost 3, with 21 bases in between. Germline V gives CDR1 DFQATT, CDR2 SNEGSKA (reference sequence). CDR3 sequence: CSALDQGIRFNQPQHF. As DNA, the CDR3 is TGCAGTGCCCTGGACCAGGGAATAAGGTTCAATCAGCCCCAGCATTTT.

A note on this clonotype: A much larger clone differs from this one at a single base, so this may be a read error. V is TRBV14 and J is TRBJ2-5; a possible D gene is TRBD2 (5 bases). This CDR3 is 14 amino acids long. Trimming shortened V by 3 bases and J by 11 bases, and 19 bases separated the two germline ends. The germline CDR1 and CDR2 sequences are SGHDN and FVKESK. The CDR3 reads CASSHPSPGNEQYF. The CDR3 bases are TGTGCCAGCAGCCACCCGAGCCCGGGAAATGAGCAGTACTTC.

The V call is TRBV6-6, the J call TRBJ1-1, with D hard to call. Trimming pared 4 bases from V and 8 bases from J, leaving 11 bases between. CDR3 size: 12 residues. Per the germline V gene, CDR1 is MNHNY and CDR2 is SVGAGI (reference sequence). The CDR3 bases are TGTGCCAGCAGTTCCCCACGGGGAGAAGCTTTCTTT. Translated: CASSSPRGEAFF.

This rearrangement joins TRBV11-3 to TRBJ1-1; 11 bases line up with TRBD1. The V gene end was trimmed by 6 bases and the J gene end by 4 bases; junction bases not matched to a gene: 10. The CDR3 contains 16 residues. Germline CDR1 reads SGHNT; CDR2 reads YENEEA. The DNA for the CDR3 is TGTGCCAGCAGTGAACCTAGGACAGGGGGCATCACTGAAGCTTTCTTT. It codes for CASSEPRTGGITEAFF.

The chain is built from TRBV12-3 or TRBV12-4 and TRBJ1-1; TRBD1 aligns across 7 bases. The junction had 4 bases not matched to a gene; V was cut back by 6 bases and J by 0 bases. This CDR3 spans 14 amino acids. The CDR3, as DNA: TGTGCCAGCAGGTCAGGGACAGTGAACACTGAAGCTTTCTTT. Its protein is CASRSGTVNTEAFF.

In its sample, this clonotype was seen a few times. This chain connects TRBV28 to TRBJ1-5, with D unresolved. CDR1 is MDHEN and CDR2 is SYDVKM in the germline V gene. This CDR3 comprises 15 residues. V shed 5 bases and J shed 2 bases, with 13 bases lying between them. DNA for the CDR3: TGTGCCAGCAGTCCTCCCGGGGTCCGCAATCAGCCCCAGCATTTT. Protein sequence: CASSPPGVRNQPQHF.

The rearrangement uses TRBV4-2 and TRBJ2-3; 8 nucleotides line up with TRBD2. There are 15 residues in the CDR3. Germline V gives CDR1 LGHNA, CDR2 YNFKEQ. The trim removed 4 bases at V and 1 base at J, leaving 4 bases unmatched. CDR3 loop: CASSPGGEGTDTQYF. The CDR3 DNA reads TGTGCCAGCAGCCCCGGGGGGGAAGGCACAGATACGCAGTATTTT.

This clonotype was recorded a few times. This sequence joins TRBV5-1 and TRBJ2-7, with D possibly TRBD1 on 6 matching bases. The ends were cut back, 4 bases at V and 2 bases at J, with 22 bases in the middle. In germline, CDR1 is SGHRS, CDR2 YFSETQ. The CDR3 sequence is 17 residues long. As DNA, the CDR3 is TGCGCCAGCAGCGTCGGGTACGGGGACACCCACACCTACGAGCAGTACTTC. Translating gives CASSVGYGDTHTYEQYF.

Only a few counts were recorded for this clonotype. The rearrangement uses TRBV5-1 and TRBJ2-7; D may be TRBD1 or TRBD2 (5 bases each). This CDR3 spans 15 amino acids. Germline V gene sequence: CDR1 SGHRS, CDR2 YFSETQ. Deletions cut 4 bases from V and 2 bases from J, with 16 bases between. This CDR3 is CASSQYGAETYEQYF. CDR3 nucleotides: TGCGCCAGCAGCCAGTACGGGGCCGAAACCTACGAGCAGTACTTC.

The table lists this clonotype with a few counts. The rearrangement joins TRBV20-1 to TRBJ2-1, with D possibly TRBD2 on 6 matching bases. Trimming took 4 bases from V and 8 from J, leaving 21 bases between them. The CDR3 consists of 15 residues. In germline, CDR1 is DFQATT, CDR2 SNEGSKA (reference sequence). As DNA, the CDR3 is TGCAGTGCTAAACCACCGAGGTACCAGCGGGATGAGCAGTTCTTC. Translating it yields CSAKPPRYQRDEQFF.

V is TRBV9 and J is TRBJ2-3; TRBD2 agrees at 9 bases. The CDR3 is made up of 19 amino acids. The germline V gene encodes CDR1 SGDLS and CDR2 YYNGEE. V lost 0 bases to trimming and J lost 1 base; unmatched junction nucleotides: 12. The CDR3 loop reads CASSVGVAGGPFGTDTQYF. CDR3 coding DNA: TGTGCCAGCAGCGTAGGGGTGGCGGGAGGGCCGTTTGGCACAGATACGCAGTATTTT. Drawing the rest from reference TRBV9 and TRBJ2-3, the complete variable domain is DSGVTQTPKHLITATGQRVTLRCSPRSGDLSVYWYQQSLDQGLQFLIQYYNGEERAKGNILERFSAQQFPDLHSELNLSSLELGDSALYFCASSVGVAGGPFGTDTQYFGPGTRLTVL.

The chain recombines TRBV9 with TRBJ2-5, with a tentative D call TRBD2 (5 bases). Germline V lookup: CDR1 SGDLS, CDR2 YYNGEE. Trimming shortened V by 0 bases and J by 4 bases, and 13 bases separated the two germline ends. The CDR3 has 15 amino acids. The CDR3 protein is CASSVAGEPGETQYF. CDR3 coding DNA: TGTGCCAGCAGCGTAGCTGGGGAGCCCGGAGAGACCCAGTACTTC.

This clonotype was seen more than once but under ten times. The chain is built from TRBV29-1 and TRBJ2-3; the D gene is possibly TRBD2 (5 bases). Trimming took off 7 bases at V and 0 bases at J, with 11 bases between the two ends. The CDR3 covers 13 residues. Germline CDR1 and CDR2: SQVTM and ANQGSEA. The CDR3 nucleotides are TGCAGCGGTAACGGGATTAGCACAGATACGCAGTATTTT. Residues: CSGNGISTDTQYF.

The chain uses TRBV5-6 and TRBJ2-5; D is unresolved. Germline loops: CDR1 SGHDT, CDR2 YYEEEE. V lost 6 bases, J lost 5 bases, and 17 bases lay in between. This CDR3 spans 14 amino acids. CDR3 in amino acids: CASTFGYIEETQYF. In DNA form, the CDR3 reads TGTGCCAGCACCTTCGGGTATATTGAGGAGACCCAGTACTTC.

The chain uses TRBV29-1 and TRBJ1-1, with D unresolved. V lost 4 bases and J lost 6, with 21 bases in between. Germline CDR1 and CDR2: SQVTM and ANQGSEA. This CDR3 is 15 amino acids long. The CDR3 reads CSVGPGNRLTAEAFF. DNA of the CDR3: TGCAGCGTTGGTCCGGGAAACCGATTAACCGCTGAAGCTTTCTTT.

V is TRBV20-1 and J is TRBJ2-7; 9 positions agree with TRBD2. Germline-derived CDR1 and CDR2 are DFQATT and SNEGSKA (reference sequence). The CDR3 covers 14 residues. J was trimmed by 7 bases and V by 5 bases; bases with no gene match: 12. As DNA, the CDR3 is TGCAGTGCTCGTAGCGGGAGAAAATGGCGAGAGCAGTACTTC. Translated, it gives CSARSGRKWREQYF.

This chain uses TRBV7-9 with TRBJ1-2; D perhaps matches TRBD1 (5 bases). Germline CDR1 SEHNR, CDR2 FQNEAQ (reference sequence). V shed 1 base and J shed 0 bases, with 18 bases lying between them. The CDR3 totals 18 residues. The CDR3 nucleotides read TGTGCCAGCAGCTTAGAGTTCACGACAGCACCAGCTAACTATGGCTACACCTTC. Its translation: CASSLEFTTAPANYGYTF. Based on the CDR3 plus reference TRBV7-9 and TRBJ1-2, the full variable domain is DTGVSQNPRHKITKRGQNVTFRCDPISEHNRLYWYRQTLGQGPEFLTYFQNEAQLEKSRLLSDRFSAERPKGSFSTLEIQRTEQGDSAMYLCASSLEFTTAPANYGYTFGSGTRLTVV.

This clonotype was counted between two and nine times. It may be a read error: a sequence one base away is much more abundant. The gene calls are TRBV12-3 or TRBV12-4 and TRBJ2-1; D may be TRBD2 (5 bases). The DNA end is a closer match to TRBJ2-7, so the J assignment may be wrong. The CDR3 runs 14 residues. The CDR3 region is CASSQGSSYNEQYF. DNA for the CDR3: TGTGCCAGCAGCCAAGGGAGTTCCTACAATGAGCAGTACTTC.